Presented here are 16 T cell receptor beta chains from one specimen sequenced in a study of Graves' ophthalmopathy and Graves' hyperthyroidism. Investigators amplified TCR beta CDR3 regions from RNA transcripts. HTBI-primed RT-PCR formed the first round, and a multiplex PCR formed the second. TCRdb fed the multiplex PCR reads into MiXCR, producing one record per CDR3 protein. The sample records a few hundred thousand distinct CDR3 sequences, approximately 35% being singletons. The sample comprised peripheral blood or thyroid tissue (not recorded which). Receptor source: an adult man with Graves' hyperthyroidism.

This clonotype has ten or more counts. V gene TRBV29-1 combines with J gene TRBJ2-7; 8 bases map to TRBD1. The CDR3 is 12 residues long. CDR1 is SQVTM and CDR2 is ANQGSEA in the germline V gene. The trim removed 5 bases at V and 4 bases at J, leaving 4 bases unmatched. The CDR3 DNA reads TGCAGCGTTACAGGGGGAAGGTACGAGCAGTACTTC. It specifies CSVTGGRYEQYF.

This clonotype came up many times. The chain joins TRBV19 to TRBJ2-6; possible D gene TRBD1, 6 bases. Germline-derived CDR1 and CDR2 are LNHDA and SQIVND (reference sequence). CDR3 length: 16 amino acids. V lost 4 bases and J 1 base, leaving 11 bases between the germline ends. The CDR3 is CASSNTQGSGANVLTF. The CDR3 DNA is TGTGCCAGTAGTAACACACAGGGTTCTGGGGCCAACGTCCTGACTTTC.

This clonotype came up a few times. This chain uses TRBV6-5 with TRBJ2-5; 10 nucleotides match TRBD2. V was pared by 0 bases and J by 5 bases, with 6 bases of the junction left unmatched. This CDR3 is 16 amino acids long. Germline-derived CDR1 and CDR2 are MNHEY and SVGAGI. CDR3 DNA: TGTGCCAGCAGTTACTCGGGGCTAGCGGGAGCGGAGACCCAGTACTTC. Protein product: CASSYSGLAGAETQYF.

This clonotype was detected many times. The V and J genes are TRBV2 and TRBJ1-1, with D maybe TRBD1 (6 bases). This CDR3 spans 14 amino acids. Germline loops: CDR1 SNHLY, CDR2 FYNNEI. V shed 7 bases and J shed 0 bases, with 12 bases lying between them. Written as DNA, the CDR3 is TGTGCCAGCATGGAAGGACAGCTGAACACTGAAGCTTTCTTT. Translating it yields CASMEGQLNTEAFF. The full variable domain, rest sourced from reference TRBV2 and TRBJ1-1, is EPEVTQTPSHQVTQMGQEVILRCVPISNHLYFYWYRQILGQKVEFLVSFYNNEISEKSEIFDDQFSVERPDGSNFTLKIRSTKLEDSAMYFCASMEGQLNTEAFFGQGTRLTVV.

This clonotype was seen a handful of times. V and J are TRBV7-9 and TRBJ1-5, with D uncertain. CDR3 length: 15 residues. Trimming pared 6 bases from V and 3 bases from J, leaving 15 bases between. CDR1 is SEHNR, CDR2 FQNEAQ, per germline (reference sequence). The CDR3 sequence: CASSLWQSDNQPQHF. The CDR3 nucleotides read TGTGCCAGCAGTTTATGGCAGAGCGACAATCAGCCCCAGCATTTT.

Ten or more counts support this clonotype. The chain links TRBV20-1 to TRBJ2-5; weak D call: TRBD2 (6 bases). This CDR3 spans 13 amino acids. Trimming shortened V by 1 base and J by 3 bases, and 9 bases separated the two germline ends. CDR1 and CDR2 from the germline V gene are DFQATT and SNEGSKA (reference sequence). The CDR3: CSARVWREETQYF. The CDR3 DNA sequence: TGCAGTGCTAGAGTGTGGAGGGAAGAGACCCAGTACTTC.

The genes are TRBV7-3 and TRBJ2-5, with D perhaps matching TRBD2 (5 bases). CDR1 SGHTA and CDR2 FQGTGA come from the germline V gene. The V end was cut by 4 bases, the J end by 5 bases, with 17 bases between. The CDR3 sequence is 15 residues long. The DNA of the CDR3 is TGTGCCAGCAGCTCGTACACCGGGGAGCTGGAGACCCAGTACTTC. This sequence encodes CASSSYTGELETQYF.

This clonotype was counted many times. The chain combines TRBV29-1 with TRBJ2-7, with D maybe TRBD2 (5 bases). V was pared by 5 bases and J by 5 bases, with 7 bases between. The V gene's germline CDR1 is SQVTM and CDR2 ANQGSEA. This CDR3 is built from 10 residues. The CDR3 sequence is CSVWENEQYF. The CDR3, as DNA: TGCAGCGTTTGGGAGAACGAGCAGTACTTC.

The chain employs TRBV10-3 and TRBJ2-5, with D unclear. Germline loops: CDR1 ENHRY, CDR2 SYGVKD. This CDR3 contains 13 residues. V was shortened by 4 bases and J by 9 bases, with 15 bases between the two germline ends. The CDR3 spells CAISARMSKPQYF. As DNA, the CDR3 is TGTGCCATCAGTGCTAGGATGAGTAAGCCCCAGTACTTC.

This clonotype came up a few times. J is TRBJ2-7 and V is TRBV5-1; 8 nucleotides line up with TRBD2. Germline V gene sequence: CDR1 SGHRS, CDR2 YFSETQ. The trim removed 5 bases at V and 0 bases at J, leaving 7 bases unmatched. There are 15 residues in the CDR3. CDR3 DNA: TGCGCCAGCAGTACGAGCGGGAGCCACTCCTACGAGCAGTACTTC. Its protein product is CASSTSGSHSYEQYF.

This clonotype has a count of ten or more. The J gene is TRBJ2-7, the V gene TRBV24-1; no reliable D call. The germline CDR1 and CDR2 sequences are KGHDR and SFDVKD. The CDR3 runs 14 residues. Trimming stripped 4 bases from V and 4 bases from J, with 13 bases between. The CDR3 loop reads CATSESDGTYEQYF. For the CDR3, the DNA is TGTGCCACCAGTGAATCAGACGGAACATACGAGCAGTACTTC.

As for this clonotype: Since a much larger clone is just one base distant, this may be a read error. The J gene is TRBJ1-2, the V gene TRBV7-9; D is ambiguous. Trimming removed 5 bases at V and 8 bases at J, with 18 bases between. Per the germline V gene, CDR1 is SEHNR and CDR2 is FQNEAQ (reference sequence). This CDR3 is 14 amino acids long. The CDR3 reads CASSPQGSLSGYTF. CDR3 DNA: TGTGCCAGCAGCCCACAAGGCAGTTTGAGCGGCTACACCTTC.

V and J are TRBV7-3 and TRBJ1-6; possible D gene TRBD1, 5 bases. This CDR3 is 15 amino acids long. CDR1 is SGHTA, CDR2 FQGTGA, per germline. V lost 3 bases and J 7 bases, leaving 13 bases between the germline ends. Written as DNA, the CDR3 is TGTGCCAGCAGCTTGGTGGGAGGGGACAATTCACCCCTCCACTTT. It yields the protein CASSLVGGDNSPLHF.

The gene calls are TRBV10-3 and TRBJ1-2; a weak D match, TRBD1 (5 bases). The CDR3 has 14 amino acids. Germline loops: CDR1 ENHRY, CDR2 SYGVKD. Trimming removed 10 bases at V and 4 bases at J, with 19 bases between. The CDR3 region has the DNA TGTGCCAGCAAGAGGGGCGTCTATCTCTATGGCTACACCTTC. This sequence encodes CASKRGVYLYGYTF.

This clonotype occurred once. This chain connects TRBV7-9 to TRBJ2-7; 12 bases align to TRBD1. The germline gives CDR1 SEHNR, CDR2 FQNEAQ (reference sequence). The V gene end was trimmed by 3 bases and the J gene end by 7 bases; junction bases not matched to a gene: 7. There are 15 residues in the CDR3. The CDR3 nucleotides are TGTGCCAGCAGCTTCCGGGACAGGGGGCAGAGGGAGCAGTACTTC. Protein sequence: CASSFRDRGQREQYF.

V is TRBV19 and J is TRBJ2-2, with 7 bases lining up with TRBD1. V lost 4 bases and J lost 5; bases outside the gene matches: 7. This CDR3 comprises 15 residues. The V gene's germline CDR1 is LNHDA and CDR2 SQIVND (reference sequence). CDR3 loop: CASSTTLDRTGELFF. CDR3 nucleotide sequence: TGTGCCAGTAGTACAACCCTGGACAGGACCGGGGAGCTGTTTTTT.